This T cell receptor (beta chain) was captured in a study of T cell responses to AZD1222 COVID-19 vaccine. The CDR3 extends over 17 amino acids. The trim removed 2 bases at V and 4 bases at J, leaving 10 bases unmatched. Per the germline V gene, CDR1 is LGHDT and CDR2 is YNNKEL (reference sequence). Overall study findings and caveats: Clonal diversity may have been underestimated, and the donors were mostly white British, with more females than males.

The method was immunoSEQ multiplex PCR; TCRdb's version includes in-frame clones alone and lacks a portion of them. The sample has fewer than 120,000 clones, 85% to 95% seen once. Comments on this clone: Antigen unknown.

This sample comprised peripheral blood, obtained on day 0 of AZD1222 vaccination. V and J are TRBV3-1 (or the pseudogene TRBV3-2) and TRBJ2-7; 11 bases are shared with TRBD2. The clonotype was recovered from an adult in good health. DNA of the CDR3: TGTGCCAGCAGCCAATCTCGGGCTAGCGGGGGGCTGTACGAGCAGTACTTC. It yields the protein CASSQSRASGGLYEQYF.